The 21 T cell receptor beta chains in this list originate from one sample, sequenced in a study of T cell clones after liver transplantation. Measured with immunoSEQ multiplex PCR; TCRdb has only the in-frame clones, and not every one. The repertoire has roughly 120,000 clones, 75% to 95% of them found once; the top ten carry approximately 0.78%. The sample in question was CD4+ T cells from blood, obtained 12 months after liver transplant. The receptors stem from a human patient who received a liver transplant. Some T cells may trace back to the graft donor.

The chain carries TRBV19 and TRBJ2-5; 13 bases fit TRBD2. This CDR3 is 16 amino acids long. Germline V CDR1 and CDR2: LNHDA, SQIVND (reference sequence). V lost 4 bases, J lost 5 bases, and 7 bases stayed unmatched. The CDR3 is CASSSRTSGRGETQYF. The CDR3 coding sequence is TGTGCCAGTAGTAGCCGGACTAGCGGGAGAGGTGAGACCCAGTACTTC.

This clone appeared a few times. The rearrangement uses TRBV10-2 and TRBJ2-5; 10 positions agree with TRBD2. The trim removed 5 bases at V and 2 bases at J, leaving 5 bases unmatched. The germline V gene encodes CDR1 WSHSY and CDR2 SAAADI. The CDR3 length is 15 residues. CDR3 bases: TGCGCCAGCAGTCTAGCGGGAGCGGCTCAAGAGACCCAGTACTTC. Its translation is CASSLAGAAQETQYF.

The rearrangement links TRBV5-1 to TRBJ1-1; D call uncertain. Trimming stripped 0 bases from V and 5 bases from J, with 8 bases between. In germline, CDR1 is SGHRS, CDR2 YFSETQ. CDR3 size: 13 residues. The CDR3, as DNA: TGCGCCAGCAGCTTGGGGGATAGGACTGAAGCTTTCTTT. Protein product: CASSLGDRTEAFF.

The chain employs TRBV27 and TRBJ1-5; TRBD1 matches at 10 bases. From germline, CDR1 is MNHEY and CDR2 SMNVEV (reference sequence). The length of the CDR3 is 16 residues. J lost 3 bases, V lost 4 bases, and 6 bases had no gene match. The CDR3 region has the DNA TGTGCCAGCAGTTCGGGACAGGGGAGTTTCAATCAGCCCCAGCATTTT. Protein sequence: CASSSGQGSFNQPQHF.

This clone was found many times. The chain carries TRBV28 and TRBJ1-1; perhaps TRBD1 as D (6 bases). The CDR3 sequence is 16 residues long. Trimming took off 5 bases at V and 5 bases at J, with 21 bases between the two ends. Germline lookup yields CDR1 MDHEN and CDR2 SYDVKM. The CDR3 sequence: CASSPRGGVAGTEAFF. The CDR3 DNA sequence: TGTGCCAGCAGTCCTCGAGGGGGAGTAGCAGGTACTGAAGCTTTCTTT.

The chain couples TRBV7-2 to TRBJ1-2; 7 bases map to TRBD1. The germline gives CDR1 SGHTA, CDR2 FQGNSA. The junction had 3 bases not matched to a gene; V was cut back by 1 base and J by 7 bases. The CDR3 spans 13 residues. CDR3 coding DNA: TGTGCCAGCAGCTTAGAACAGGGGATTGGCTACACCTTC. It codes for CASSLEQGIGYTF.

The chain joins TRBV5-1 to TRBJ2-5, with 9 bases matching TRBD1. CDR3 size: 16 residues. J lost 3 bases, V lost 1 base, and 7 bases had no gene match. Germline V gene lookup returns CDR1 SGHRS and CDR2 YFSETQ. The CDR3 loop reads CASSLRGQGREETQYF. The CDR3 coding sequence is TGCGCCAGCAGCTTGAGGGGACAGGGTAGGGAAGAGACCCAGTACTTC.

This chain uses TRBV5-1 with TRBJ2-5, with 7 bases that match TRBD1. The length of the CDR3 is 14 residues. V gave up 4 bases and J gave up 3 bases; unmatched junction bases: 6. Germline CDR1 is SGHRS and CDR2 is YFSETQ. CDR3 nucleotides: TGCGCCAGCAGCGAGGGGGCCGGTAAAGAGACCCAGTACTTC. It is translated as CASSEGAGKETQYF.

The chain uses TRBV5-1 and TRBJ1-1; 9 nucleotides agree with TRBD1. CDR3 length: 14 residues. CDR1 and CDR2 from the germline V gene are SGHRS and YFSETQ. V lost 4 bases and J lost 4; bases outside the gene matches: 5. The CDR3 nucleotides are TGCGCCAGCAGCCAGGGACAGGGATCCACTGAAGCTTTCTTT. Translation gives CASSQGQGSTEAFF.

The chain uses TRBV7-2 and TRBJ2-1; no clear D gene. V was pared by 4 bases and J by 0 bases, with 10 bases between. This CDR3 is built from 15 residues. Germline CDR1 and CDR2: SGHTA and FQGNSA. The CDR3 DNA sequence: TGTGCCAGCAGCTCCGCCCCGAGCTCCTACAATGAGCAGTTCTTC. Translated: CASSSAPSSYNEQFF.

V is TRBV29-1 and J is TRBJ2-3; 7 nucleotides match TRBD2. The CDR3 sequence is 13 residues long. V lost 0 bases, J lost 10 bases, and 7 bases stayed unmatched. Germline V gene lookup returns CDR1 SQVTM and CDR2 ANQGSEA. The CDR3 nucleotides are TGCAGCGTTGAAGAGCGGGAGTTGTTATCGCAGTATTTT. Its translation: CSVEERELLSQYF.

This chain connects TRBV7-9 to TRBJ2-6; either TRBD1 or TRBD2 may fit D (5 bases each). Trimming removed 5 bases from V and 11 bases from J, with 22 bases in between. This CDR3 region has 16 residues. The germline CDR1 and CDR2 sequences are SEHNR and FQNEAQ (reference sequence). The CDR3, as DNA: TGTGCCAGCAGCCCGACGGGGCTCACGTCGACCCACGTCCTGACTTTC. Translating it yields CASSPTGLTSTHVLTF.

The sample holds one count of this clone. The chain links TRBV18 to TRBJ2-1; unclear D gene. CDR1 is KGHSH and CDR2 is LQKENI in the germline V gene. V lost 1 base and J lost 9, with 10 bases in between. The CDR3 is 13 amino acids. CDR3 nucleotides: TGTGCCAGCTCACCACGACGCAACACTGAGCAGTTCTTC. Translating it yields CASSPRRNTEQFF.

In its sample, this clone was seen a few times. The chain uses TRBV6-5 and TRBJ2-7, with 8 bases aligning to TRBD1. Trimming cost V 2 bases and J 6 bases; bases outside gene matches: 9. The CDR3 runs 15 residues. Germline CDR1 is MNHEY and CDR2 is SVGAGI. In DNA form, the CDR3 reads TGTGCCAGCAGTTACCCGGGACAGGCTAAATTCGAGCAGTACTTC. Amino acid sequence: CASSYPGQAKFEQYF.

The gene calls are TRBV29-1 and TRBJ1-3, with 10 bases lining up with TRBD1. The germline V gene has CDR1 SQVTM and CDR2 ANQGSEA. The CDR3 spans 14 residues. V dropped 6 bases and J dropped 8; count of bases not matched to a gene: 10. The CDR3 loop is CSVVPGQGIDTIYF. The CDR3 DNA sequence: TGCAGCGTGGTACCGGGACAGGGGATTGACACCATATATTTT.

The chain is built from TRBV5-1 and TRBJ2-5, with TRBD1 matching 8 bases. Germline CDR1 is SGHRS and CDR2 is YFSETQ. The CDR3 is 14 amino acids. Trimming took 0 bases from V and 5 from J; bases not matched to a gene: 3. CDR3 sequence (DNA): TGCGCCAGCAGCTTGGCAGGGGGCAGGGAGACCCAGTACTTC. It specifies CASSLAGGRETQYF.

V gene TRBV5-4 combines with J gene TRBJ2-7; D gene unclear. V was clipped by 3 bases and J by 1 base, with 5 bases between them. The germline gives CDR1 SGHNT, CDR2 YYREEE (reference sequence). The CDR3 sequence is 12 residues long. As DNA, the CDR3 is TGTGCCAGCAGCTATCAGTCCTACGAGCAGTACTTC. This translates into CASSYQSYEQYF. The whole variable domain, remainder taken from reference TRBV5-4 and TRBJ2-7, is ETGVTQSPTHLIKTRGQQVTLRCSSQSGHNTVSWYQQALGQGPQFIFQYYREEENGRGNFPPRFSGLQFPNYSSELNVNALELDDSALYLCASSYQSYEQYFGPGTRLTVT.

This chain uses TRBV19 with TRBJ2-1; 11 bases are shared with TRBD2. Germline V gives CDR1 LNHDA, CDR2 SQIVND (reference sequence). The CDR3 runs to 14 residues. V was pared by 5 bases and J by 7 bases, with 4 bases of the junction left unmatched. DNA of the CDR3: TGTGCCAGTAGTTCCCTAGCGGGAGGTAATGAGCAGTTCTTC. This encodes CASSSLAGGNEQFF.

The chain couples TRBV20-1 to TRBJ1-1; D gene ambiguous. This CDR3 region has 11 residues. Trimming pared 3 bases from V and 7 bases from J, leaving 9 bases between. Germline CDR1 reads DFQATT; CDR2 reads SNEGSKA (reference sequence). The CDR3 coding sequence is TGCAGTGCTAGGGCTCCTAATGAAGCTTTCTTT. Protein sequence: CSARAPNEAFF.

The chain couples TRBV5-4 to TRBJ2-1; 8 bases match TRBD2. The CDR3 is 15 amino acids. Germline values: CDR1 SGHNT, CDR2 YYREEE (reference sequence). Trimming cost V 4 bases and J 6 bases; bases outside gene matches: 9. The chain's CDR3 is CASSPLAGFSNEQFF. The CDR3 DNA is TGTGCCAGCAGCCCCTTAGCGGGATTCTCCAATGAGCAGTTCTTC.

The rearrangement links TRBV10-3 to TRBJ2-7; 8 nucleotides line up with TRBD1. The germline CDR1 and CDR2 sequences are ENHRY and SYGVKD. With 5 bases clipped from V and 2 bases from J, the junction kept 5 bases outside the gene matches. The CDR3 runs to 14 residues. The CDR3 sequence: CAISSGGSAYEQYF. CDR3 DNA: TGTGCCATCAGTTCAGGGGGCTCAGCCTACGAGCAGTACTTC.